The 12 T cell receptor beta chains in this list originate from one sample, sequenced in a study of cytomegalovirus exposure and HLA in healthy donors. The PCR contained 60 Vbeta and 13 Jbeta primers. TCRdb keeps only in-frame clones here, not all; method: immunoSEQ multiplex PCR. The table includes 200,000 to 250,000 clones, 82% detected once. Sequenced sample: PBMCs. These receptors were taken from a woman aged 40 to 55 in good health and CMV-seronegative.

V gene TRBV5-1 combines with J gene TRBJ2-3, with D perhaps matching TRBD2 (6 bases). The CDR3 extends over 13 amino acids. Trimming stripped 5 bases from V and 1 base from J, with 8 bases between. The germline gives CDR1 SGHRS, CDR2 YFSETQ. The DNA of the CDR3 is TGCGCCAGCAGACCTAGCGGCACAGATACGCAGTATTTT. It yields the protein CASRPSGTDTQYF.

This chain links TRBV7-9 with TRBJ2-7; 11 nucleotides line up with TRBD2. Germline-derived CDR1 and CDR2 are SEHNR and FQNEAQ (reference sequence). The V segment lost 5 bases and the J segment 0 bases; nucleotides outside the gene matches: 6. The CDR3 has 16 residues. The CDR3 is CASSVGLAGTSYEQYF. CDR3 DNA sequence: TGTGCCAGCAGCGTCGGACTAGCGGGTACCTCCTACGAGCAGTACTTC.

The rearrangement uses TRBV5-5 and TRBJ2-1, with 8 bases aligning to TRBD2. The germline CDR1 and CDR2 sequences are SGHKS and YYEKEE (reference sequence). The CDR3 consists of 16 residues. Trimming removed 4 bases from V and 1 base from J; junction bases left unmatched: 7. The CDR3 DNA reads TGTGCCAGCAGCCTGAACGGACTAGCTTCCTACAATGAGCAGTTCTTC. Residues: CASSLNGLASYNEQFF.

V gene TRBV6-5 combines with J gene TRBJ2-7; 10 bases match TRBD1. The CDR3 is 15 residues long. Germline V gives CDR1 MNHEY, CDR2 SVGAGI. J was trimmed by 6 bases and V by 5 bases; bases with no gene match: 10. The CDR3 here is CASSPSGTGDLEQYF. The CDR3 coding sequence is TGTGCCAGCAGTCCATCGGGGACAGGGGATCTCGAGCAGTACTTC.

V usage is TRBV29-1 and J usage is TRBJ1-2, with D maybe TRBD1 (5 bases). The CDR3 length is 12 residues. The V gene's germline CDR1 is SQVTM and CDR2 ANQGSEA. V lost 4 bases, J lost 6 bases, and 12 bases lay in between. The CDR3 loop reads CSVGLAGNGYTF. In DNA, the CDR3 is TGCAGCGTTGGGTTGGCAGGGAATGGCTACACCTTC.

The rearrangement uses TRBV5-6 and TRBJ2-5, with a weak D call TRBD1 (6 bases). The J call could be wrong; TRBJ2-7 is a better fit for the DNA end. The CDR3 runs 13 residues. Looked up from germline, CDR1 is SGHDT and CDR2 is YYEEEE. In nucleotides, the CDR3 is TGTGCCAGCAGCCTACGAGGGGGAAACGAGCAGTACTTC. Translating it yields CASSLRGGNEQYF.

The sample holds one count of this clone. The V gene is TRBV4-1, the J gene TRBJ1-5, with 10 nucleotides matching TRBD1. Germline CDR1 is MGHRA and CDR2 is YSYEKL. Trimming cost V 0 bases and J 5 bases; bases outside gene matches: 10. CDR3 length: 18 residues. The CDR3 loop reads CASSQDKAGQGRYQPQHF. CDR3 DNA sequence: TGCGCCAGCAGCCAAGATAAGGCGGGACAGGGGCGTTATCAGCCCCAGCATTTT.

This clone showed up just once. Here the CDR3 reads CASSQGRVATEAFF. The CDR3 DNA is TGTGCCAGCAGCCAGGGGAGAGTGGCCACTGAAGCTTTCTTT. The V call is TRBV28, the J call TRBJ1-1, with TRBD1 as a possible D gene (6 bases). Trimming pared 6 bases from V and 4 bases from J, leaving 15 bases between. Germline CDR1 and CDR2: MDHEN and SYDVKM. The CDR3 totals 14 residues. The full variable domain, in which reference TRBV28 and TRBJ1-1 provide the parts outside the CDR3, is DVKVTQSSRYLVKRTGEKVFLECVQDMDHENMFWYRQDPGLGLRLIYFSYDVKMKEKGDIPEGYSVSREKKERFSLILESASTNQTSMYLCASSQGRVATEAFFGQGTRLTVV.

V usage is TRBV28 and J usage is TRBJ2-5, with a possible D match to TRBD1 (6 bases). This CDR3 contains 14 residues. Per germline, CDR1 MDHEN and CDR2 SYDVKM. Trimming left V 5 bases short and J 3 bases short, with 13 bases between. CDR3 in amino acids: CASSLPTGKETQYF. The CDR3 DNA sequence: TGTGCCAGCAGTCTTCCTACAGGGAAAGAGACCCAGTACTTC. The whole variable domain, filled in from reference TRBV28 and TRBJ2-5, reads DVKVTQSSRYLVKRTGEKVFLECVQDMDHENMFWYRQDPGLGLRLIYFSYDVKMKEKGDIPEGYSVSREKKERFSLILESASTNQTSMYLCASSLPTGKETQYFGPGTRLLVL.

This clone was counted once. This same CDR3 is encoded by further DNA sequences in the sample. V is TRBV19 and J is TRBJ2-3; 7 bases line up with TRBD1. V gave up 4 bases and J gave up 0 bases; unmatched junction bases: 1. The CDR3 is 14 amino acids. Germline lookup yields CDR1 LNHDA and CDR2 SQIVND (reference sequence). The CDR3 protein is CASSKDRSTDTQYF. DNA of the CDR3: TGTGCCAGTAGTAAGGACAGGAGCACAGATACGCAGTATTTT.

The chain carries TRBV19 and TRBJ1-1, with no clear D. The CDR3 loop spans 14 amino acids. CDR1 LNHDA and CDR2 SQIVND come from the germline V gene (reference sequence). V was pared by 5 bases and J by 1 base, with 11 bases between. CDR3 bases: TGTGCCAGTAGTGAACGAACACCGAACACTGAAGCTTTCTTT. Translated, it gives CASSERTPNTEAFF.

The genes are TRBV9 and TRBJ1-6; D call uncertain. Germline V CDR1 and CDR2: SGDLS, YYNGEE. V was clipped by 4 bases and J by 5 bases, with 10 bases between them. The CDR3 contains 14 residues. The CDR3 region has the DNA TGTGCCAGCAGCCCCTGGGAGGATAATTCACCCCTCCACTTT. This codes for CASSPWEDNSPLHF.